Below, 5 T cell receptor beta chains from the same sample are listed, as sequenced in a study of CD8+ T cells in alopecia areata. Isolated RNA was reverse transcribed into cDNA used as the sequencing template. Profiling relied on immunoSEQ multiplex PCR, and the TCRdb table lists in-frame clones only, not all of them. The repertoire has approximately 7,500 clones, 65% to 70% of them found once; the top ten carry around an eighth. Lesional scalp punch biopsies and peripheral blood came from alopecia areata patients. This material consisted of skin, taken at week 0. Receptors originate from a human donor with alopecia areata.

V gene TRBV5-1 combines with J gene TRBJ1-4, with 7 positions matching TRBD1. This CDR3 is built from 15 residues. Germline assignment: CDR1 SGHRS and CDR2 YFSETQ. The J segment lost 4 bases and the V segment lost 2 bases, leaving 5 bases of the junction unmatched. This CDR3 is CASSFRQGLNEKLFF. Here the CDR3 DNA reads TGCGCCAGCAGCTTTCGACAGGGCCTTAATGAAAAACTGTTTTTT.

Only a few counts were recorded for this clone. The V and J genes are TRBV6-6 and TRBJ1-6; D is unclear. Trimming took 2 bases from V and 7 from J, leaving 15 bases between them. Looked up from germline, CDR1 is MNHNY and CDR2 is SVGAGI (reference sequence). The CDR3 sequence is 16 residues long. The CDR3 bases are TGTGCCAGCAGTTACCTTCAGCGCGAGGGAAATTCACCCCTCCACTTT. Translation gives CASSYLQREGNSPLHF.

CDR3 in DNA: TGTGCCAGCAGTACTTATTGGGATTCACCCCTCCACTTT. This encodes CASSTYWDSPLHF. The chain employs TRBV7-2 and TRBJ1-6; D is ambiguous. Germline V gives CDR1 SGHTA, CDR2 FQGNSA. The CDR3 extends over 13 amino acids. V was shortened by 6 bases and J by 8 bases, with 11 bases between the two germline ends.

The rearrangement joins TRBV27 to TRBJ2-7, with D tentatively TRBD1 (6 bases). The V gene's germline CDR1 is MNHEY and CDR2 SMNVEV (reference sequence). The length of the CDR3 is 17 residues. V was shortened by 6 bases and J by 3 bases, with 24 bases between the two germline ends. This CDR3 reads CASSPITRVGGIYEQYF. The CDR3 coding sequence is TGTGCCAGCAGCCCTATAACCAGGGTAGGGGGAATCTACGAGCAGTACTTC.

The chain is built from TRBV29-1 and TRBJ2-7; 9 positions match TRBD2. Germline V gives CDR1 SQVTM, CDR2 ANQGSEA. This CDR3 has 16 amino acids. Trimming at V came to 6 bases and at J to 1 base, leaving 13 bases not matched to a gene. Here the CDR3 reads CSVVAAGGPRSYEQYF. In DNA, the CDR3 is TGCAGCGTCGTAGCAGCGGGGGGCCCCCGTTCCTACGAGCAGTACTTC.